The next 10 T cell receptor beta chains were all read from a single sample in a study of blood T cells in healthy people across ages. A sample-barcoded 5' primer and a J-beta primer mix were used in a second PCR of roughly 7 to 11 cycles. TCRdb re-called the 5' RACE reads through MiXCR, storing one row per CDR3 protein. The sample carries hundreds of thousands of distinct CDR3 sequences, roughly 50% recorded once. Sequencing was performed on blood. The receptors were gathered from a man at least 80 years old in good health.

The genes are TRBV25-1 and TRBJ1-1; 7 nucleotides agree with TRBD1. With V trimmed by 7 bases and J by 7 bases, 3 bases remained unmatched. Germline V gives CDR1 MGHDK, CDR2 SYGVNS. CDR3 length: 11 amino acids. The CDR3 bases are TGTGCCAGCATTGGGACAGATGAAGCTTTCTTT. The encoded protein is CASIGTDEAFF.

The chain employs TRBV6-5 and TRBJ1-2; 7 positions agree with TRBD1. This CDR3 contains 16 residues. Germline CDR1 MNHEY, CDR2 SVGAGI. The trim removed 0 bases at V and 4 bases at J, leaving 8 bases unmatched. CDR3 coding DNA: TGTGCCAGCAGTTACTCTGGAGAGACAGGGCGCTATGGCTACACCTTC. The encoded protein is CASSYSGETGRYGYTF.

This chain links TRBV29-1 with TRBJ2-5; 12 bases match TRBD2. Germline lookup yields CDR1 SQVTM and CDR2 ANQGSEA. This CDR3 region has 15 residues. V shed 2 bases, J shed 4 bases, and the junction held 5 bases outside the gene matches. CDR3 nucleotides: TGCAGCGTTGAACTCCCGGGACTAGCGGGAGAGACCCAGTACTTC. Protein: CSVELPGLAGETQYF. The complete variable domain, with remaining parts taken from reference TRBV29-1 and TRBJ2-5, reads SAVISQKPSRDICQRGTSLTIQCQVDSQVTMMFWYRQQPGQSLTLIATANQGSEATYESGFVIDKFPISRPNLTFSTLTVSNMSPEDSSIYLCSVELPGLAGETQYFGPGTRLLVL.

The rearrangement uses TRBV6-2 or TRBV6-3 and TRBJ2-7; TRBD2 matches at 12 bases. The germline V gene has CDR1 MNHEY and CDR2 SVGEGT. The length of the CDR3 is 17 residues. The J segment lost 2 bases and the V segment lost 4 bases, leaving 9 bases of the junction unmatched. The CDR3 region is CASSWGSSGRATYEQYF. In DNA, the CDR3 is TGTGCCAGCAGTTGGGGGTCTAGCGGGAGGGCGACCTACGAGCAGTACTTC.

The rearrangement uses TRBV20-1 and TRBJ2-7, with D perhaps TRBD2 (5 bases). Germline V gene data show CDR1 as DFQATT and CDR2 as SNEGSKA (reference sequence). This CDR3 is built from 14 residues. V lost 3 bases, J lost 1 base, and 13 bases lay in between. Here the CDR3 reads CSARGGSVSYEQYF. The CDR3 DNA reads as TGCAGTGCTAGGGGTGGGAGCGTATCCTACGAGCAGTACTTC.

This clonotype came up a few times. This chain connects TRBV20-1 to TRBJ2-4, with 9 bases matching TRBD2. The J call may not be correct, given that the DNA end is closer to TRBJ2-7. CDR3 length: 17 amino acids. CDR1 is DFQATT, CDR2 SNEGSKA, per germline (reference sequence). CDR3 DNA sequence: TGCAGTGCCCCCAGGGGGGGGACTAGCCGATACGAATACGAGCAGTACTTC. Translated, it gives CSAPRGGTSRYEYEQYF.

The chain uses TRBV28 and TRBJ2-3, with D perhaps matching TRBD2 (6 bases). CDR1 is MDHEN and CDR2 is SYDVKM in the germline V gene. The CDR3 runs to 13 residues. The V and J ends lost 6 bases and 14 bases respectively, with 21 bases between them. The CDR3 nucleotides are TGTGCCAGCAGCCTGACTAGAGGCAGATACGCGTATTTT. Encoded protein: CASSLTRGRYAYF.

This clonotype turned up a few times. The chain combines TRBV7-2 with TRBJ2-4, with D possibly matching TRBD2 (6 bases). From germline, CDR1 is SGHTA and CDR2 FQGNSA. CDR3 length equals 16 residues. V gave up 6 bases and J gave up 9 bases, with 24 bases separating them. The CDR3 here is CASSRRDSLSKPIQYF. For the CDR3, the DNA is TGTGCCAGCAGTCGCCGGGACTCTCTGTCTAAACCCATTCAGTACTTC.

J is TRBJ2-7 and V is TRBV9, with 7 bases identical to TRBD1. After removal of 5 bases from V and 2 bases from J, the junction contained 10 bases not matched to a gene. This CDR3 is 15 amino acids long. The germline gives CDR1 SGDLS, CDR2 YYNGEE. CDR3 sequence reads: CASSKRDSKTYEQYF. As DNA, the CDR3 is TGTGCCAGCAGTAAACGGGACAGTAAAACCTACGAGCAGTACTTC.

The J gene is TRBJ2-7, the V gene TRBV29-1; D is ambiguous. CDR3 length: 10 residues. CDR1 is SQVTM, CDR2 ANQGSEA, per germline. V was pared by 6 bases and J by 10 bases, with 13 bases between. CDR3 region: CSVVGEAQYF. CDR3 nucleotide sequence: TGCAGCGTGGTTGGAGAGGCCCAGTACTTC.